The 16 T cell receptor beta chains presented below share a single source sample, sequenced in a study of cytomegalovirus exposure and HLA in healthy donors. The primer mix had 60 Vbeta and 13 Jbeta primers. The table came from immunoSEQ multiplex PCR; TCRdb's copy has only in-frame clones and leaves some out. The sample contains over 120,000 clones, around 82% of which appear only once. Sequencing input: PBMCs. The source is a woman under 30 in good health and CMV-seropositive.

The chain uses TRBV7-3 and TRBJ2-1, with 10 bases that match TRBD2. With 1 base clipped from V and 0 bases from J, the junction kept 24 bases outside the gene matches. Germline CDR1 reads SGHTA; CDR2 reads FQGTGA. The CDR3 is made up of 24 amino acids. The CDR3 DNA is TGTGCCAGCAGCTTAAGGTTAATCCCGAAGCTAGCGGGGGCGACCCCAAGCTCCTACAATGAGCAGTTCTTC. It translates to CASSLRLIPKLAGATPSSYNEQFF. Together with reference TRBV7-3 and TRBJ2-1, the CDR3 gives the full variable domain: GAGVSQTPSNKVTEKGKYVELRCDPISGHTALYWYRQSLGQGPEFLIYFQGTGAADDSGLPNDRFFAVRPEGSVSTLKIQRTERGDSAVYLCASSLRLIPKLAGATPSSYNEQFFGPGTRLTVL.

This chain joins TRBV5-5 and TRBJ1-5; 8 bases match TRBD1. The CDR3 contains 16 residues. With V trimmed by 2 bases and J by 5 bases, 9 bases remained unmatched. CDR1 is SGHKS and CDR2 is YYEKEE in the germline V gene (reference sequence). DNA of the CDR3: TGTGCCAGCAGCTTTAGCGGAGGACAGGGCTATCAGCCCCAGCATTTT. It encodes CASSFSGGQGYQPQHF.

This clone was seen more than once but under ten times. The CDR3: CASRKPDRVGYGYTF. Written as DNA, the CDR3 is TGTGCCAGCAGAAAACCTGACAGGGTCGGCTATGGCTACACCTTC. The V and J genes are TRBV6-1 and TRBJ1-2; 7 bases are a match to TRBD1. The germline V gene encodes CDR1 MNHNS and CDR2 SASEGT. CDR3 size: 15 residues. Trimming took 6 bases from V and 4 from J; bases not matched to a gene: 11.

This chain connects TRBV6-1 to TRBJ1-5; 7 bases match TRBD1. V trimming: 3 bases; J trimming: 1 base; junction bases outside the gene matches: 3. The CDR3 runs 15 residues. CDR1 MNHNS and CDR2 SASEGT come from the germline V gene. The CDR3 nucleotides are TGTGCCAGCAGTGAGAGGGGGCTGAGCAATCAGCCCCAGCATTTT. Translation: CASSERGLSNQPQHF.

The CDR3 nucleotides are TGCAGCGCTGGGGGGGCAGGGCAACAGCCCCAGCATTTT. Amino acid sequence: CSAGGAGQQPQHF. The genes are TRBV29-1 and TRBJ1-5; perhaps TRBD1 as D (6 bases). The CDR3 runs 13 residues. V dropped 7 bases and J dropped 7 bases, with 17 bases sitting between them. Per germline, CDR1 SQVTM and CDR2 ANQGSEA.

On this clone itself: A read error may account for a junction end that differs from germline. J is TRBJ2-5 and V is TRBV6-4; the D gene is possibly TRBD2 (5 bases). Germline V gene sequence: CDR1 MRHNA, CDR2 SNTAGT. This CDR3 is built from 13 residues. The CDR3 reads CASSDGEAGWLHF. Written as DNA, the CDR3 is TGTGCCAGCAGTGACGGTGAGGCGGGTTGGCTCCACTTC.

The CDR3 loop is CASSYSRGPDEQFF. The CDR3 region has the DNA TGTGCCAGCAGTTACTCGCGGGGGCCGGATGAGCAGTTCTTC. The J gene is TRBJ2-1, the V gene TRBV6-5, with a weak D call TRBD2 (7 bases). Germline values: CDR1 MNHEY, CDR2 SVGAGI. Between the trimmed V and J ends, which lost 0 bases and 8 bases, there was a span of 11 bases. The CDR3 extends over 14 amino acids.

The chain recombines TRBV6-5 with TRBJ2-3; 8 nucleotides align to TRBD2. CDR1 is MNHEY and CDR2 is SVGAGI in the germline V gene. V shed 7 bases, J shed 5 bases, and the junction held 11 bases outside the gene matches. The CDR3 covers 15 residues. The CDR3 loop reads CASTLAAGGRDTQYF. For the CDR3, the DNA is TGTGCCAGCACCCTAGCGGCGGGAGGCAGAGATACGCAGTATTTT.

This chain uses TRBV19 with TRBJ2-5, with 13 bases that match TRBD2. The V segment lost 5 bases and the J segment 2 bases; nucleotides outside the gene matches: 8. The CDR3 has 17 residues. Per germline, CDR1 LNHDA and CDR2 SQIVND (reference sequence). For the CDR3, the DNA is TGTGCCAGTAGTCCGGGACTAGCGGGGCCCAATCAAGAGACCCAGTACTTC. Residues: CASSPGLAGPNQETQYF. Full variable domain (outside the CDR3, taken from reference TRBV19 and TRBJ2-5): DGGITQSPKYLFRKEGQNVTLSCEQNLNHDAMYWYRQDPGQGLRLIYYSQIVNDFQKGDIAEGYSVSREKKESFPLTVTSAQKNPTAFYLCASSPGLAGPNQETQYFGPGTRLLVL.

This clone was seen a handful of times. This chain links TRBV6-5 with TRBJ1-2; the D gene is possibly TRBD1 (6 bases). Per germline, CDR1 MNHEY and CDR2 SVGAGI. The CDR3 runs to 12 residues. The V end lost 4 bases, the J end lost 8 bases, and 11 bases lay between the germline ends. CDR3 sequence: CASSSQGHGYTF. The DNA of the CDR3 is TGTGCCAGCAGTTCACAGGGTCACGGCTACACCTTC.

V and J are TRBV11-3 and TRBJ2-3; 8 bases are a match to TRBD2. There are 16 residues in the CDR3. Germline-derived CDR1 and CDR2 are SGHNT and YENEEA. The trim removed 4 bases at V and 5 bases at J, leaving 11 bases unmatched. Written as DNA, the CDR3 is TGTGCCAGCAGCTCATCCTTCGGGGGGGGGCAAGATACGCAGTATTTT. Translating it yields CASSSSFGGGQDTQYF.

This chain joins TRBV7-9 and TRBJ2-7, with TRBD1 matching over 8 bases. CDR1 is SEHNR, CDR2 FQNEAQ, per germline (reference sequence). This CDR3 region has 15 residues. Germline trimming cut 2 bases from V and 0 bases from J; bases unmatched to any gene: 3. This CDR3 reads CASSLMTGVSYEQYF. For the CDR3, the DNA is TGTGCCAGCAGCTTAATGACAGGGGTCTCCTACGAGCAGTACTTC.

A note on this clone: Other DNA sequences in the sample encode the same CDR3. The chain uses TRBV4-1 and TRBJ2-7, with 8 bases aligning to TRBD2. The germline V gene has CDR1 MGHRA and CDR2 YSYEKL. CDR3 length: 15 residues. V lost 1 base, J lost 2 bases, and 4 bases stayed unmatched. Here the CDR3 reads CASSQGLAGTYEQYF. The DNA of the CDR3 is TGCGCCAGCAGCCAAGGGCTAGCGGGCACCTACGAGCAGTACTTC.

The chain combines TRBV5-6 with TRBJ2-5, with TRBD1 matching 7 bases. The V segment lost 4 bases and the J segment 3 bases; nucleotides outside the gene matches: 6. CDR3 length: 14 amino acids. CDR1 and CDR2 from the germline V gene are SGHDT and YYEEEE. The CDR3 loop reads CASSGPDREETQYF. CDR3 nucleotide sequence: TGTGCCAGCAGCGGCCCTGACAGGGAAGAGACCCAGTACTTC.

This clone was counted a single time. The chain uses TRBV5-1 and TRBJ2-5; D might be TRBD1 (6 bases). Germline values: CDR1 SGHRS, CDR2 YFSETQ. V was clipped by 2 bases and J by 5 bases, with 13 bases between them. The CDR3 runs 14 residues. CDR3 nucleotide sequence: TGCGCCAGCAGCTTCTTACAGGGTGGGGAGACCCAGTACTTC. Encoded protein: CASSFLQGGETQYF.

The chain couples TRBV19 to TRBJ1-1, with 10 bases matching TRBD1. The J segment lost 0 bases and the V segment lost 3 bases, leaving 10 bases of the junction unmatched. CDR1 and CDR2 (germline): LNHDA, SQIVND (reference sequence). The CDR3 extends over 18 amino acids. The CDR3 is CASSMGLGQGLLNTEAFF. As DNA, the CDR3 is TGTGCCAGTAGTATGGGATTGGGACAGGGGTTGTTGAACACTGAAGCTTTCTTT. Full variable domain (remainder filled in from reference TRBV19 and TRBJ1-1): DGGITQSPKYLFRKEGQNVTLSCEQNLNHDAMYWYRQDPGQGLRLIYYSQIVNDFQKGDIAEGYSVSREKKESFPLTVTSAQKNPTAFYLCASSMGLGQGLLNTEAFFGQGTRLTVV.